These 23 T cell receptor beta chains originate from one sample sequenced in a study of technical replicates of blood from a few donors. The table came from immunoSEQ multiplex PCR; TCRdb's copy has only in-frame clones and leaves some out. Seen here are tens of thousands of clones, around nine tenths observed once, and the top ten hold roughly 5.2%. Sequencing used PBMCs. The receptors stem from a human donor in good health. Some clones in this sample may be carry-over from other donors' samples.

J is TRBJ2-3 and V is TRBV7-8; 9 bases align to TRBD2. CDR1 and CDR2 from the germline V gene are SGHVS and FQNEAQ. J lost 0 bases, V lost 3 bases, and 7 bases had no gene match. CDR3 length equals 17 residues. DNA of the CDR3: TGTGCCAGCAGCTTCGTTCAGCGGGGGGCGAGCACAGATACGCAGTATTTT. As protein: CASSFVQRGASTDTQYF.

The sample holds a few counts of this clone. The chain is built from TRBV7-2 and TRBJ1-2; tentative D call: TRBD1 (5 bases). CDR3 size: 13 residues. With 5 bases removed from V and 7 bases from J, the gap between germline ends came to 14 bases. Germline lookup yields CDR1 SGHTA and CDR2 FQGNSA. The CDR3 sequence: CASSPARGRGYTF. CDR3 nucleotide sequence: TGTGCCAGCAGCCCCGCAAGGGGCCGTGGCTACACCTTC.

CDR3 sequence (DNA): TGTGCCAGCAGTTACTCGAGGGAGGGTAGGCACGAGCAGTACTTC. Translating it yields CASSYSREGRHEQYF. The chain has TRBV6-5 and TRBJ2-7; 7 bases are a match to TRBD2. CDR1 is MNHEY and CDR2 is SVGAGI in the germline V gene. Losses at the gene ends were 0 bases for V and 5 bases for J; bases not matched to a gene: 7. The CDR3 loop spans 15 amino acids.

The chain carries TRBV7-9 and TRBJ2-7; D gene ambiguous. In germline, CDR1 is SEHNR, CDR2 FQNEAQ (reference sequence). V dropped 3 bases and J dropped 5 bases, with 14 bases sitting between them. There are 14 residues in the CDR3. The CDR3 spells CASSFPRPGNEQYF. CDR3 coding DNA: TGTGCCAGCAGCTTCCCAAGACCAGGCAACGAGCAGTACTTC.

The chain couples TRBV21-1 to TRBJ2-1; TRBD2, the D gene given by the table, was not confirmed from the DNA. TRBV21-1 corresponds to a pseudogene. This CDR3 is 15 amino acids long. The DNA for the CDR3 is TGTGCCAGCAGCGCACTAGCGGGAGGGCATAGTGAGCAGTTCTTC. Amino acids: CASSALAGGHSEQFF.

This chain connects TRBV7-2 to TRBJ1-2; no reliable D call. The germline V gene encodes CDR1 SGHTA and CDR2 FQGNSA. This CDR3 has 12 amino acids. Trimming pared 5 bases from V and 8 bases from J, leaving 12 bases between. The CDR3 sequence: CASSAHPGGYTF. The CDR3 nucleotides read TGTGCCAGCAGCGCGCACCCGGGAGGCTACACCTTC.

The chain is built from TRBV19 and TRBJ2-7, with 8 nucleotides matching TRBD1. This CDR3 is 14 amino acids long. Trimming at V came to 5 bases and at J to 6 bases, leaving 9 bases not matched to a gene. In germline, CDR1 is LNHDA, CDR2 SQIVND (reference sequence). CDR3 sequence: CASSWGQVFTEQYF. The DNA for the CDR3 is TGTGCCAGTAGTTGGGGACAGGTTTTCACCGAGCAGTACTTC. Together with reference TRBV19 and TRBJ2-7, the CDR3 gives the full variable domain: DGGITQSPKYLFRKEGQNVTLSCEQNLNHDAMYWYRQDPGQGLRLIYYSQIVNDFQKGDIAEGYSVSREKKESFPLTVTSAQKNPTAFYLCASSWGQVFTEQYFGPGTRLTVT.

J is TRBJ2-7 and V is TRBV4-3; possibly TRBD2 for D (7 bases). The CDR3 totals 14 residues. Per germline, CDR1 LGHNA and CDR2 YSLEER. V lost 0 bases and J lost 7, with 13 bases in between. CDR3: CASSQDAGASEQYF. CDR3 nucleotide sequence: TGCGCCAGCAGCCAAGACGCGGGGGCGTCGGAGCAGTACTTC.

The CDR3 bases are TGTGCCAGCAGTTTCCTCCTTTCTGCAACTAATGAAAAACTGTTTTTT. This gives the protein CASSFLLSATNEKLFF. The chain uses TRBV28 and TRBJ1-4, with D hard to call. V was clipped by 3 bases and J by 0 bases, with 11 bases between them. CDR1 MDHEN and CDR2 SYDVKM come from the germline V gene. CDR3 length: 16 residues.

V is TRBV7-6 and J is TRBJ1-3; weak D call: TRBD1 (5 bases). Trimming removed 0 bases at V and 4 bases at J, with 16 bases between. Germline CDR1 reads SGHVS; CDR2 reads FNYEAQ. CDR3 length equals 17 residues. The CDR3 region has the DNA TGTGCCAGCAGCTTAGCCCCAGGGATCAGGACCGGAAACACCATATATTTT. This translates into CASSLAPGIRTGNTIYF.

Only one count was recorded for this clone. The rearrangement uses TRBV5-1 and TRBJ2-2; the match to TRBD2 covers 12 bases. V lost 4 bases and J lost 7; bases outside the gene matches: 8. The V gene's germline CDR1 is SGHRS and CDR2 YFSETQ. CDR3 length equals 16 residues. The DNA for the CDR3 is TGCGCCAGCAGCCATAGACTAGCGGGGGTTAACGGGGAGCTGTTTTTT. Amino acids: CASSHRLAGVNGELFF.

The table lists this clone with a count of one. The V call is TRBV5-4, the J call TRBJ1-2, with D possibly being TRBD1 (5 bases). This CDR3 contains 14 residues. The germline V gene has CDR1 SGHNT and CDR2 YYREEE (reference sequence). V was cut by 3 bases and J by 8 bases, with 17 bases left in between. This chain's CDR3 is CASSSSYPGEGYTF. CDR3 coding DNA: TGTGCCAGCAGCTCCTCCTATCCGGGGGAAGGCTACACCTTC.

The chain couples TRBV7-3 to TRBJ2-3; 9 nucleotides agree with TRBD1. Trimming removed 5 bases from V and 5 bases from J; junction bases left unmatched: 5. CDR1 is SGHTA, CDR2 FQGTGA, per germline. This CDR3 comprises 14 residues. The CDR3 DNA follows: TGTGCCAGCAGCCCACAGGGGGCAATAGATACGCAGTATTTT. Its protein product is CASSPQGAIDTQYF.

This chain joins TRBV5-4 and TRBJ1-2; 12 nucleotides match TRBD1. CDR1 is SGHNT, CDR2 YYREEE, per germline (reference sequence). The CDR3 covers 15 residues. The V segment lost 4 bases and the J segment 6 bases; nucleotides outside the gene matches: 7. The CDR3 DNA follows: TGTGCCAGCAGCCTCCCGGGACAGGGGGCAGATGGCTACACCTTC. This sequence encodes CASSLPGQGADGYTF.

This chain links TRBV5-4 with TRBJ2-5, with a tentative D call TRBD2 (5 bases). The length of the CDR3 is 14 residues. Trimming shortened V by 6 bases and J by 4 bases, and 16 bases separated the two germline ends. The germline V gene encodes CDR1 SGHNT and CDR2 YYREEE (reference sequence). The CDR3: CASNLDSGGETQYF. Here the CDR3 DNA reads TGTGCCAGCAATCTGGATTCTGGAGGAGAGACCCAGTACTTC.

The genes are TRBV7-7 and TRBJ2-1, with 8 nucleotides matching TRBD2. V was pared by 10 bases and J by 8 bases, with 7 bases of the junction left unmatched. Germline V gene data show CDR1 as SSHAT and CDR2 as FNYEAQ (reference sequence). The CDR3 covers 12 residues. CDR3 coding DNA: TGTGCCACCGCGGGACTAGGGGATGAGCAGTTCTTC. This encodes CATAGLGDEQFF.

This clone was detected a few times. The V call is TRBV30, the J call TRBJ1-1; TRBD1 aligns across 9 bases. Germline V CDR1 and CDR2: GTSNPN, SVGIG (reference sequence). V dropped 4 bases and J dropped 11; count of bases not matched to a gene: 14. The CDR3 has 14 amino acids. This CDR3 is CAWTLRDRDSGAFF. The CDR3 nucleotides are TGTGCCTGGACTCTCCGGGACAGGGATTCGGGGGCTTTCTTT.

The chain employs TRBV18 and TRBJ1-1, with D possibly matching TRBD1 (6 bases). Germline V gene sequence: CDR1 KGHSH, CDR2 LQKENI. Between the trimmed V and J ends, which lost 5 bases and 13 bases, there was a span of 26 bases. CDR3 length equals 15 residues. The CDR3 loop reads CASSVLREQGIQGFF. CDR3 sequence (DNA): TGTGCCAGCTCAGTCCTCCGGGAACAGGGAATACAGGGTTTCTTT.

The chain links TRBV6-6 to TRBJ2-1, with D possibly TRBD2 on 6 matching bases. The CDR3 extends over 14 amino acids. Germline V gives CDR1 MNHNY, CDR2 SVGAGI (reference sequence). V lost 6 bases to trimming and J lost 7 bases, with 16 bases between them. The chain's CDR3 is CASSYRERGNEQFF. In DNA form, the CDR3 reads TGTGCCAGCAGCTACCGGGAGAGGGGAAATGAGCAGTTCTTC.

V is TRBV4-3 and J is TRBJ2-2; 7 nucleotides align to TRBD2. Germline loops: CDR1 LGHNA, CDR2 YSLEER. CDR3 size: 14 residues. J lost 7 bases, V lost 4 bases, and 6 bases had no gene match. The chain's CDR3 is CASSREGNGGELFF. The CDR3, as DNA: TGCGCCAGCAGCCGGGAGGGGAACGGCGGGGAGCTGTTTTTT.

This clone was counted between two and nine times. V usage is TRBV5-6 and J usage is TRBJ1-1; perhaps TRBD1 as D (6 bases). Trimming removed 4 bases from V and 1 base from J, with 20 bases in between. Germline V gives CDR1 SGHDT, CDR2 YYEEEE. The CDR3 consists of 17 residues. The CDR3 DNA reads TGTGCCAGCAGCCGGTGGGGACAACTCGTTGGGAACACTGAAGCTTTCTTT. It yields the protein CASSRWGQLVGNTEAFF.

This sequence joins TRBV29-1 and TRBJ2-5; a weak D match, TRBD1 (6 bases). The CDR3 has 12 residues. The germline V and J ends were trimmed by 4 bases and 2 bases, with 8 bases remaining between them. CDR1 and CDR2 from the germline V gene are SQVTM and ANQGSEA. CDR3 coding DNA: TGCAGCGTTGTAAGGGGGCAAGAGACCCAGTACTTC. Residues: CSVVRGQETQYF.

The chain is built from TRBV12-5 and TRBJ2-1; 10 bases align to TRBD2. CDR1 is LGHNT and CDR2 is FRNRAP in the germline V gene. The trim removed 5 bases at V and 9 bases at J, leaving 7 bases unmatched. CDR3 length equals 14 residues. As DNA, the CDR3 is TGTGCTAGTGGTAGCGGGGGGGCCTATGGTGAGCAGTTCTTC. It translates to CASGSGGAYGEQFF.